This T cell receptor (beta chain) was profiled in a study of chemoradiotherapy in HPV16-positive cancers. The study, taken as a whole, reports: Only a couple of HPV16-positive patients supplied the functional HPV-specificity definition.

This table comes from immunoSEQ multiplex PCR, and its TCRdb copy is limited to in-frame clones, with some not included. In the table there are about 1,900 clones, 70% to 90% of which are singletons. Details on this clone: Its specificity is unknown.

Trimming left V 1 base short and J 1 base short, with 10 bases between. The CDR3 length is 15 residues. From germline, CDR1 is LGHNA and CDR2 YSLEER. This receptor was identified in a human donor with HPV-associated anogenital cancer. The rearrangement joins TRBV4-3 to TRBJ1-2; tentative D call: TRBD1 (6 bases). The input for sequencing was tumor tissue, taken from a patient who underwent chemoradiotherapy. CDR3 DNA sequence: TGCGCCAGCAGCCAAGGGCTCAGGGGTAACTATGGCTACACCTTC. Protein sequence: CASSQGLRGNYGYTF.